The clone carrying this TCR beta chain was counted only a few times. This entry comes from a study of ipilimumab plus nivolumab after autologous stem cell transplantation. Turning to the study itself: Typical patient got 5 ipilimumab doses and 7 or 8 nivolumab doses (median).

Starting 14 to 28 days after autologous transplant, ipilimumab 1 mg/kg was given. CDR1 is LNHDA, CDR2 SQIVND, per germline (reference sequence). V gave up 6 bases and J gave up 8 bases, with 17 bases separating them. The CDR3 is 14 residues long. The repertoire was sequenced with immunoSEQ multiplex PCR; TCRdb's copy has only in-frame clones and lacks some. This table holds 84,000 or so clones, approximately 86% found once. The sequencing used PBMCs, collected in a trial of ipilimumab plus nivolumab as post-transplant consolidation. This receptor was taken from a male donor with diffuse large B-cell lymphoma. The chain employs TRBV19 and TRBJ2-1; D might be TRBD2 (7 bases). CDR3 sequence: CASSLGGPGDEQFF. The DNA for the CDR3 is TGTGCCAGTAGCCTCGGGGGGCCGGGAGATGAGCAGTTCTTC.